The 3 T cell receptor beta chains below all came from one sample that was sequenced in a study of blood T cell repertoires in COVID-19. The protocol was immunoSEQ multiplex PCR, while the TCRdb copy is restricted to in-frame clones and leaves out a portion. In the table there are some 150,000 clones, 84% of which are singletons. The source material was peripheral blood. The receptors originated from a man aged 40-49 years who had recovered from COVID-19.

The chain links TRBV6-2 or TRBV6-3 to TRBJ2-7; TRBD1 aligns across 8 bases. V lost 2 bases, J lost 2 bases, and 8 bases stayed unmatched. The CDR3 runs to 16 residues. CDR1 and CDR2 (germline): MNHEY, SVGEGT. In DNA form, the CDR3 reads TGTGCCAGCAGTTACCTAGATACAGGGGGAGCCTACGAGCAGTACTTC. This translates into CASSYLDTGGAYEQYF.

This chain connects TRBV18 to TRBJ2-1; D ambiguous. This CDR3 region has 14 residues. Between the trimmed V and J ends, which lost 3 bases and 3 bases, there was a span of 9 bases. Germline loops: CDR1 KGHSH, CDR2 LQKENI. The CDR3 DNA sequence: TGTGCCAGCTCACCCACCAGGCTCTACAATGAGCAGTTCTTC. It encodes CASSPTRLYNEQFF.

This sequence joins TRBV5-8 and TRBJ2-3, with TRBD1 identical over 12 bases. The V and J ends lost 4 bases and 2 bases, in that order; junction bases with no gene match: 2. This CDR3 has 15 amino acids. Germline CDR1 SGHTS, CDR2 YDEGEE. The CDR3 is CASSPGQGATDTQYF. In DNA form, the CDR3 reads TGTGCCAGCAGCCCGGGACAGGGGGCCACAGATACGCAGTATTTT.